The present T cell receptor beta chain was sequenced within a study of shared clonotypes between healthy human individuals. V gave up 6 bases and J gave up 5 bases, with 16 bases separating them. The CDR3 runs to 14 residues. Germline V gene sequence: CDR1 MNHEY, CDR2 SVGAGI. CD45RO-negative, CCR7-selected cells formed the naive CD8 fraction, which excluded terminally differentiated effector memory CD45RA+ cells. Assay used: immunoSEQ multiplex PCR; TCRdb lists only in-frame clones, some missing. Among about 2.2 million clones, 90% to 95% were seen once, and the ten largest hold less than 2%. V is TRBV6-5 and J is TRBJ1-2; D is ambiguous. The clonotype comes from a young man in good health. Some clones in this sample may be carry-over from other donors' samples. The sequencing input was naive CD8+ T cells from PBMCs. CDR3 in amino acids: CASSVHGKAYGYTF. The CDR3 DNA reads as TGTGCCAGCAGCGTCCACGGGAAGGCGTATGGCTACACCTTC.